Presented here are 25 T cell receptor beta chains from one specimen sequenced in a study of spatial heterogeneity in lung cancer. Time point denoted: blood at routine non-recurrence follow-up after resection. TCRdb reprocessed the 5' RACE reads with MiXCR, giving one entry per CDR3 protein. The table has 35,000 to 45,000 distinct CDR3 sequences, 6% to 9.5% seen once. Sequenced material: PBMCs, taken at follow-up. These receptors all come from a male donor with early-stage non-small cell lung cancer.

This clonotype was detected ten times or more. The chain links TRBV5-6 to TRBJ2-5; no reliable D call. V shed 4 bases and J shed 1 base, with 8 bases lying between them. The CDR3 contains 13 residues. Per the germline V gene, CDR1 is SGHDT and CDR2 is YYEEEE. CDR3 region: CASSPSPQETQYF. In DNA, the CDR3 is TGTGCCAGCAGCCCAAGCCCCCAAGAGACCCAGTACTTC. Combining the CDR3 with reference TRBV5-6 and TRBJ2-5 gives the whole variable domain DAGVTQSPTHLIKTRGQQVTLRCSPKSGHDTVSWYQQALGQGPQFIFQYYEEEERQRGNFPDRFSGHQFPNYSSELNVNALLLGDSALYLCASSPSPQETQYFGPGTRLLVL.

The sample holds many counts of this clonotype. The rearrangement joins TRBV4-1 to TRBJ2-7, with D perhaps being TRBD1 or TRBD2 (5 bases each). The CDR3 runs to 18 residues. Trimming shortened V by 0 bases and J by 2 bases, and 20 bases separated the two germline ends. Germline CDR1 is MGHRA and CDR2 is YSYEKL. DNA for the CDR3: TGCGCCAGCAGCCAAGAAATTGGGGTTTTGGGACCCACCTACGAGCAGTACTTC. This sequence encodes CASSQEIGVLGPTYEQYF.

About this clonotype itself: This sequence may be a read error, since a much larger clone differs from it by one base. CDR3 coding DNA: TGTGCCAGCAATCAATATGGGGAAAACAATGTGCAGTTCTTC. Translated: CASNQYGENNVQFF. The rearrangement uses TRBV12-3 or TRBV12-4 and TRBJ2-1, with D uncertain. The CDR3 covers 14 residues.

This clonotype was picked up many times. The chain carries TRBV7-8 and TRBJ2-1; TRBD2 matches 9 bases. The junction had 8 bases not matched to a gene; V was cut back by 2 bases and J by 6 bases. The CDR3 is 16 residues long. Germline assignment: CDR1 SGHVS and CDR2 FQNEAQ. CDR3 bases: TGTGCCAGCAGCTTAAATTGGGCGGGGGGGCCCAATGAGCAGTTCTTC. Its protein is CASSLNWAGGPNEQFF. The full variable domain, its missing parts supplied by reference TRBV7-8 and TRBJ2-1, is GAGVSQSPRYKVAKRGQDVALRCDPISGHVSLFWYQQALGQGPEFLTYFQNEAQLDKSGLPSDRFFAERPEGSVSTLKIQRTQQEDSAVYLCASSLNWAGGPNEQFFGPGTRLTVL.

This clonotype has more than one count but fewer than ten. This chain links TRBV29-1 with TRBJ2-3; tentatively, D is TRBD2 (5 bases). The CDR3 has 13 residues. From germline, CDR1 is SQVTM and CDR2 ANQGSEA. V was cut by 4 bases and J by 2 bases, with 10 bases left in between. CDR3 loop: CSVVEADTDTQYF. In DNA, the CDR3 is TGCAGCGTTGTGGAGGCGGACACAGATACGCAGTATTTT.

This clonotype showed up many times. This chain joins TRBV12-3 or TRBV12-4 and TRBJ2-5; D is perhaps TRBD2 (6 bases). V was shortened by 5 bases and J by 5 bases, with 12 bases between the two germline ends. The CDR3 length is 13 residues. The CDR3 DNA is TGTGCCAGCAGTCCCGGGACTGGGGAGACCCAGTACTTC. Translation gives CASSPGTGETQYF.

This clonotype was detected ten times or more. The J gene is TRBJ2-7, the V gene TRBV9; 8 bases agree with TRBD1. This CDR3 has 13 amino acids. V lost 3 bases, J lost 2 bases, and 1 base stayed unmatched. The germline V gene encodes CDR1 SGDLS and CDR2 YYNGEE. The DNA of the CDR3 is TGTGCCAGCAGCGCACAGGGGGCCTACGAGCAGTACTTC. This sequence encodes CASSAQGAYEQYF. Variable domain in full (rest from reference TRBV9 and TRBJ2-7): DSGVTQTPKHLITATGQRVTLRCSPRSGDLSVYWYQQSLDQGLQFLIQYYNGEERAKGNILERFSAQQFPDLHSELNLSSLELGDSALYFCASSAQGAYEQYFGPGTRLTVT.

This clonotype was observed at least ten times. In nucleotides, the CDR3 is TGTGCCAGCAGCTCTTGGCAGGGCGACACCGGGGAGCTGTTTTTT. It encodes CASSSWQGDTGELFF. The chain links TRBV7-8 to TRBJ2-2; TRBD1 is a possible D gene (5 bases). Germline V lookup: CDR1 SGHVS, CDR2 FQNEAQ. V lost 4 bases to trimming and J lost 3 bases, with 12 bases between them. There are 15 residues in the CDR3.

This clonotype was counted at least ten times. An end of the junction does not agree with germline; a read error may underlie this. This chain links TRBV7-9 with TRBJ2-3, with a tentative D call TRBD1 (8 bases). This CDR3 is 12 amino acids long. Germline CDR1 reads SEHNR; CDR2 reads FQNEAQ (reference sequence). Here the CDR3 reads CASSPRTGRDDF. In DNA form, the CDR3 reads TGTGCCAGCAGCCCCCGGACAGGGAGGGATGATTTT.

This clonotype was counted ten times or more. The chain employs TRBV6-1 and TRBJ2-1; 8 nucleotides align to TRBD2. The CDR3 consists of 14 residues. Germline V gene data show CDR1 as MNHNS and CDR2 as SASEGT. Trimming removed 6 bases from V and 9 bases from J; junction bases left unmatched: 10. As DNA, the CDR3 is TGTGCCAGCAGATACGGGGGGGCCAGGGGTGAGCAGTTCTTC. As protein: CASRYGGARGEQFF.

This clonotype has only a few counts. The chain joins TRBV7-3 to TRBJ2-6; D call uncertain. V was shortened by 5 bases and J by 0 bases, with 11 bases between the two germline ends. There are 16 residues in the CDR3. Germline loops: CDR1 SGHTA, CDR2 FQGTGA. CDR3 sequence reads: CASSAKRYSGANVLTF. The CDR3 nucleotides are TGTGCCAGCAGCGCCAAGAGGTACTCTGGGGCCAACGTCCTGACTTTC.

This clonotype was observed at least ten times. The genes are TRBV7-8 and TRBJ2-3, with TRBD1 as a possible D gene (5 bases). Between the trimmed V and J ends, which lost 10 bases and 3 bases, there was a span of 17 bases. This CDR3 region has 14 residues. Germline V gene sequence: CDR1 SGHVS, CDR2 FQNEAQ. CDR3 sequence reads: CANNPLQGTDTQYF. In DNA form, the CDR3 reads TGTGCCAACAACCCGTTGCAGGGAACAGATACGCAGTATTTT. The full variable domain, in which reference TRBV7-8 and TRBJ2-3 provide the parts outside the CDR3, is GAGVSQSPRYKVAKRGQDVALRCDPISGHVSLFWYQQALGQGPEFLTYFQNEAQLDKSGLPSDRFFAERPEGSVSTLKIQRTQQEDSAVYLCANNPLQGTDTQYFGPGTRLTVL.

J is TRBJ2-2 and V is TRBV7-3, with D possibly matching TRBD1 (6 bases). CDR3 length equals 15 residues. The V gene lost 5 bases and the J gene lost 1 base, with 11 bases spanning the gap. Germline values: CDR1 SGHTA, CDR2 FQGTGA. The CDR3 coding sequence is TGTGCCAGCAGCCCCGAGGGGGTGAACACCGGGGAGCTGTTTTTT. It codes for CASSPEGVNTGELFF.

The sample holds many counts of this clonotype. The chain carries TRBV25-1 and TRBJ1-4; D unresolved. Trimming removed 8 bases from V and 8 bases from J, with 21 bases in between. This CDR3 is 15 amino acids long. Germline V gene data show CDR1 as MGHDK and CDR2 as SYGVNS. Here the CDR3 DNA reads TGTGCCAGCTCGGCGGGCGAATCCTGGGTAGAAAAACTGTTTTTT. Its translation: CASSAGESWVEKLFF. Full variable domain (remainder filled in from reference TRBV25-1 and TRBJ1-4): EADIYQTPRYLVIGTGKKITLECSQTMGHDKMYWYQQDPGMELHLIHYSYGVNSTEKGDLSSESTVSRIRTEHFPLTLESARPSHTSQYLCASSAGESWVEKLFFGSGTQLSVL.

Ten or more counts support this clonotype. V is TRBV5-1 and J is TRBJ2-3, with D possibly being TRBD1 (6 bases). The germline CDR1 and CDR2 sequences are SGHRS and YFSETQ. The V end lost 2 bases, the J end lost 2 bases, and 12 bases lay between the germline ends. The CDR3 has 15 amino acids. As DNA, the CDR3 is TGCGCCAGCAGCTTTAGGAACAGGGCCACAGATACGCAGTATTTT. It yields the protein CASSFRNRATDTQYF.

In its sample, this clonotype was seen a few times. The chain carries TRBV5-1 and TRBJ1-1; D is undetermined. The CDR3 has 13 amino acids. CDR1 and CDR2 (germline): SGHRS, YFSETQ. V was pared by 0 bases and J by 0 bases, with 3 bases between. The CDR3 spells CASSLGMNTEAFF. The CDR3 DNA reads as TGCGCCAGCAGCTTGGGCATGAACACTGAAGCTTTCTTT.

This clonotype has at least ten counts. J is TRBJ1-4 and V is TRBV29-1; no reliable D call. V gave up 6 bases and J gave up 5 bases, with 10 bases separating them. The length of the CDR3 is 12 residues. Germline V gene lookup returns CDR1 SQVTM and CDR2 ANQGSEA. CDR3 DNA: TGCAGCGTGAGGACTGAGAATGAAAAACTGTTTTTT. Amino acid sequence: CSVRTENEKLFF.

This clonotype was counted ten times or more. The chain is built from TRBV3-1 and TRBJ1-1, with D tentatively TRBD1 (5 bases). Trimming cost V 0 bases and J 4 bases, with 6 bases left between them. This CDR3 contains 13 residues. The germline gives CDR1 LGHDT, CDR2 YNNKEL (reference sequence). CDR3 region: CASSQDGGTEAFF. In DNA, the CDR3 is TGTGCCAGCAGCCAAGATGGGGGCACTGAAGCTTTCTTT.

This clonotype was detected ten times or more. The chain recombines TRBV29-1 with TRBJ2-1; D gene unclear. The CDR3 is made up of 11 amino acids. Germline values: CDR1 SQVTM, CDR2 ANQGSEA. V lost 5 bases, J lost 3 bases, and 5 bases lay in between. CDR3 sequence: CSVFFYNEQFF. CDR3 in DNA: TGCAGCGTTTTCTTCTACAATGAGCAGTTCTTC.

This sequence joins TRBV15 and TRBJ2-3; 11 nucleotides match TRBD2. In germline, CDR1 is LNHNV, CDR2 YYDKDF (reference sequence). After removal of 3 bases from V and 4 bases from J, the junction contained 12 bases not matched to a gene. The CDR3 loop spans 18 amino acids. For the CDR3, the DNA is TGTGCCACCAGCAGCCTTCCGCTAGCGGGGGGAGTCGCAGATACGCAGTATTTT. Its translation is CATSSLPLAGGVADTQYF.

This clonotype was seen at least ten times. The V gene is TRBV7-8, the J gene TRBJ2-1, with TRBD1 as a possible D gene (5 bases). Germline CDR1 SGHVS, CDR2 FQNEAQ. CDR3 length: 17 amino acids. With 5 bases removed from V and 4 bases from J, the gap between germline ends came to 21 bases. The CDR3 is CASSPPGNQKNYNEQFF. The CDR3 coding sequence is TGTGCCAGCAGCCCCCCAGGGAACCAAAAAAATTACAATGAGCAGTTCTTC.

This clonotype appeared many times. The gene calls are TRBV6-5 and TRBJ2-7, with a tentative D call TRBD1 (6 bases). Germline CDR1 and CDR2: MNHEY and SVGAGI. Trimming left V 3 bases short and J 6 bases short, with 15 bases between. CDR3 size: 14 residues. CDR3 bases: TGTGCCAGCAGTTATGTCACAGGGCTCCGCGAGCAGTACTTC. As protein: CASSYVTGLREQYF.

This clonotype was seen many times. The V gene is TRBV29-1, the J gene TRBJ1-2; no clear D gene. V was cut by 4 bases and J by 7 bases, with 10 bases left in between. This CDR3 region has 11 residues. Germline V CDR1 and CDR2: SQVTM, ANQGSEA. This CDR3 reads CSVARGRGYTF. In nucleotides, the CDR3 is TGCAGCGTTGCGCGGGGTCGTGGCTACACCTTC.

This clonotype was seen at least ten times. The V and J genes are TRBV20-1 and TRBJ2-3; D unclear. CDR1 is DFQATT and CDR2 is SNEGSKA in the germline V gene (reference sequence). V gave up 0 bases and J gave up 0 bases, with 7 bases separating them. This CDR3 spans 14 amino acids. Written as DNA, the CDR3 is TGCAGTGCTAGAGATACCCAAAGCACAGATACGCAGTATTTT. This codes for CSARDTQSTDTQYF.

This clonotype appeared many times. V and J are TRBV19 and TRBJ2-7; TRBD1 matches 11 bases. Trimming took 6 bases from V and 4 from J; bases not matched to a gene: 8. Per the germline V gene, CDR1 is LNHDA and CDR2 is SQIVND (reference sequence). The CDR3 runs 15 residues. The CDR3 loop reads CASSHPDRGRYEQYF. As DNA, the CDR3 is TGTGCCAGTAGCCATCCGGACAGGGGGCGTTACGAGCAGTACTTC.